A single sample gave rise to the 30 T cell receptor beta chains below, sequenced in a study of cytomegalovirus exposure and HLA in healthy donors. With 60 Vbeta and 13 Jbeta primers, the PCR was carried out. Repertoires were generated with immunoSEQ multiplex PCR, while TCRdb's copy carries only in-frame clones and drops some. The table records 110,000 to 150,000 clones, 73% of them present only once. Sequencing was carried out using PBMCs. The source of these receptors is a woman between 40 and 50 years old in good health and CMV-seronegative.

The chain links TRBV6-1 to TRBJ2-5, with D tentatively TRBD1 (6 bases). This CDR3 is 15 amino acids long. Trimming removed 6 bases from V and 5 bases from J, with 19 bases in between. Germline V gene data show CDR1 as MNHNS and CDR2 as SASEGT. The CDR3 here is CASRNRDTKGETQYF. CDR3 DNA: TGTGCCAGCAGGAACCGGGACACCAAAGGGGAGACCCAGTACTTC.

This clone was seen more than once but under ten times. The CDR3 loop reads CASSLTENEGQGDYNEQFF. DNA for the CDR3: TGTGCCAGCAGTCTCACCGAGAATGAGGGACAGGGTGATTACAATGAGCAGTTCTTC. This rearrangement joins TRBV27 to TRBJ2-1; 9 bases match TRBD1. In germline, CDR1 is MNHEY, CDR2 SMNVEV (reference sequence). Trimming cost V 5 bases and J 4 bases; bases outside gene matches: 18. The CDR3 covers 19 residues.

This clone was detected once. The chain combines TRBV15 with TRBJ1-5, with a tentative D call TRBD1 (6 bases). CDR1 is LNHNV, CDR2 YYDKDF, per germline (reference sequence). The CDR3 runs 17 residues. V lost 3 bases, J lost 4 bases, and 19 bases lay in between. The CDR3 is CATSSIWEGGSNQPQHF. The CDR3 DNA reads TGTGCCACCAGCAGTATCTGGGAGGGGGGATCAAATCAGCCCCAGCATTTT. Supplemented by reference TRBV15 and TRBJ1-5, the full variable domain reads DAMVIQNPRYQVTQFGKPVTLSCSQTLNHNVMYWYQQKSSQAPKLLFHYYDKDFNNEADTPDNFQSRRPNTSFCFLDIRSPGLGDTAMYLCATSSIWEGGSNQPQHFGDGTRLSIL.

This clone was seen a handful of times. CDR3 coding DNA: TGCGCCAGCAGCTCACAAGAGACCCAGTACTTC. Protein: CASSSQETQYF. This chain connects TRBV5-1 to TRBJ2-5; no clear D gene. The CDR3 contains 11 residues. From germline, CDR1 is SGHRS and CDR2 YFSETQ. With 3 bases removed from V and 2 bases from J, the gap between germline ends came to 2 bases.

CDR3 amino acids: CASSYSSILTEAFF. In DNA form, the CDR3 reads TGTGCCAGCAGTTACTCGAGTATTCTGACTGAAGCTTTCTTT. This chain connects TRBV6-6 to TRBJ1-1; D is unresolved. Trimming removed 0 bases from V and 5 bases from J, with 10 bases in between. The germline V gene has CDR1 MNHNY and CDR2 SVGAGI (reference sequence). The CDR3 consists of 14 residues.

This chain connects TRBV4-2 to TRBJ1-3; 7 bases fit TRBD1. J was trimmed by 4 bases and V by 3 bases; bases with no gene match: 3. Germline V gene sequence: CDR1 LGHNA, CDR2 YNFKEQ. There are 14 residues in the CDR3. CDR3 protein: CASSQDRYGNTIYF. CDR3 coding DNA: TGTGCCAGCAGCCAGGACAGGTACGGAAACACCATATATTTT.

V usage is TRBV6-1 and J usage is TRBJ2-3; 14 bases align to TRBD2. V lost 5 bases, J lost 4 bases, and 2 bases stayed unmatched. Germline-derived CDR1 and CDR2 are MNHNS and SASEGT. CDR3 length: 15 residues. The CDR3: CASSRLAGGPDTQYF. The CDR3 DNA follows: TGTGCCAGCAGTCGACTAGCGGGGGGGCCAGATACGCAGTATTTT.

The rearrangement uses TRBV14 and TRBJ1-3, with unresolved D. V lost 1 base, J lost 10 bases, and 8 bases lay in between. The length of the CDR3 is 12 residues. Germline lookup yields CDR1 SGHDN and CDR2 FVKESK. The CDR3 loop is CASSQARGTIYF. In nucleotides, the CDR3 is TGTGCCAGCAGCCAAGCGCGGGGAACCATATATTTT.

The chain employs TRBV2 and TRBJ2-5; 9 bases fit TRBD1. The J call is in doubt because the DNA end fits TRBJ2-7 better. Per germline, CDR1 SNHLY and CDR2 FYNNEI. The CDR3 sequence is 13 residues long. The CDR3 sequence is CASRQGVAYEQYF. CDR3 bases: TGTGCCAGCCGACAGGGGGTGGCCTACGAGCAGTACTTC.

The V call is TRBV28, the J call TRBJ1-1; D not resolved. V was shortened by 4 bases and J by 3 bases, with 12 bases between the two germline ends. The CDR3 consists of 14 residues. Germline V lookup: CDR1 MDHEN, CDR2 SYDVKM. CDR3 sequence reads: CASSYGETYTEAFF. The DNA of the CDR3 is TGTGCCAGCAGTTATGGCGAGACTTACACTGAAGCTTTCTTT.

CDR3 residues: CASSLAIGGGYGYTF. CDR3 nucleotide sequence: TGTGCCAGCAGCTTGGCTATCGGGGGTGGCTATGGCTACACCTTC. This chain joins TRBV5-6 and TRBJ1-2, with D perhaps matching TRBD1 (5 bases). The CDR3 has 15 amino acids. Trimming took 0 bases from V and 4 from J, leaving 13 bases between them. Germline CDR1 reads SGHDT; CDR2 reads YYEEEE.

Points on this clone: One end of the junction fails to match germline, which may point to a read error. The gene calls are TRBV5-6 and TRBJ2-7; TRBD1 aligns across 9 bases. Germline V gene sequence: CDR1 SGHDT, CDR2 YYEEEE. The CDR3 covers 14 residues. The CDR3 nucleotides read TGTGCCAGCAACTTGGGGACAGGGCTAGCCGAGCAGTACTTC. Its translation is CASNLGTGLAEQYF.

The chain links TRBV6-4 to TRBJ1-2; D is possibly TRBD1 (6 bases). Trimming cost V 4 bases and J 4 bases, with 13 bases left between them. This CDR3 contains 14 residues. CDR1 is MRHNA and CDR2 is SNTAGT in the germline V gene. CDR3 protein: CASSADRTSYGYTF. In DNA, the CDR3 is TGTGCCAGCAGTGCCGACAGGACATCCTATGGCTACACCTTC.

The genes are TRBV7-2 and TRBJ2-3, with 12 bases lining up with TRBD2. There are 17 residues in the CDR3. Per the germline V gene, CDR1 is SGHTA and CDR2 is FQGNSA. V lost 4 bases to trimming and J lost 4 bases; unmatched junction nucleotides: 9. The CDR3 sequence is CASSYGLAGPGADTQYF. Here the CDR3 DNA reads TGTGCCAGCAGCTACGGACTAGCGGGACCTGGGGCAGATACGCAGTATTTT.

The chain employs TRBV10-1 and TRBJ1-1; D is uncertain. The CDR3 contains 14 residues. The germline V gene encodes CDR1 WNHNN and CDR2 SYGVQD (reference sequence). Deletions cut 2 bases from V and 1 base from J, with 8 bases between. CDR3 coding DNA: TGCGCCAGCAGTGAGGCTGGCAAGAACACTGAAGCTTTCTTT. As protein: CASSEAGKNTEAFF.

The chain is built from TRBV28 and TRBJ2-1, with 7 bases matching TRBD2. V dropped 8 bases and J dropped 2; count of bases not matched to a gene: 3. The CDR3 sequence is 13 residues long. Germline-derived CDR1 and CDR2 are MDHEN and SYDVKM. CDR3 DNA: TGTGCCAGCCAGCGGGGCGCCTACAATGAGCAGTTCTTC. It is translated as CASQRGAYNEQFF.

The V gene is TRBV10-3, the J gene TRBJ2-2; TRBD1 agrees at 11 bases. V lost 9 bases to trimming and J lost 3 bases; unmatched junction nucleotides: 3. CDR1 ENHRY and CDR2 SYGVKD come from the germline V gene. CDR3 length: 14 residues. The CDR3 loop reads CAMRTGGDTGELFF. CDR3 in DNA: TGTGCCATGAGGACAGGGGGCGACACCGGGGAGCTGTTTTTT.

CDR3 sequence (DNA): TGTGCCAGCAGCCCCCAGACAGGGATTAACTATGGCTACACCTTC. Its protein is CASSPQTGINYGYTF. V and J are TRBV4-2 and TRBJ1-2, with 7 positions matching TRBD1. The CDR3 covers 15 residues. Trimming removed 4 bases from V and 1 base from J; junction bases left unmatched: 6. The germline V gene encodes CDR1 LGHNA and CDR2 YNFKEQ.

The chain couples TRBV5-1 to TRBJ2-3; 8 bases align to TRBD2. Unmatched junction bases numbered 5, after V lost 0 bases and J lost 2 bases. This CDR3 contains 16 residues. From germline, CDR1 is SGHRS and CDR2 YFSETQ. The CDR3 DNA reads TGCGCCAGCAGCTTGGGGACGGGGGGGGTCACAGATACGCAGTATTTT. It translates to CASSLGTGGVTDTQYF.

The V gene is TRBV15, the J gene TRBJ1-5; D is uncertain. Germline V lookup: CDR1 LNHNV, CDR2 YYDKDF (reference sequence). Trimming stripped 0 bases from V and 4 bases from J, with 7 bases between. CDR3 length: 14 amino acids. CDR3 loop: CATSRDNRNQPQHF. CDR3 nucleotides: TGTGCCACCAGCAGAGATAACAGAAATCAGCCCCAGCATTTT.

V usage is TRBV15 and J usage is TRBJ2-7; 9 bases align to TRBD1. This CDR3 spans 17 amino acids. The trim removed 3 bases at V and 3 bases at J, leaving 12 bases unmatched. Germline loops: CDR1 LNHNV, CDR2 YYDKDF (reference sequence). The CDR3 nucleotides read TGTGCCACCAGCAGCATAACAGGGGGCGCGGCAATCTACGAGCAGTACTTC. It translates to CATSSITGGAAIYEQYF.

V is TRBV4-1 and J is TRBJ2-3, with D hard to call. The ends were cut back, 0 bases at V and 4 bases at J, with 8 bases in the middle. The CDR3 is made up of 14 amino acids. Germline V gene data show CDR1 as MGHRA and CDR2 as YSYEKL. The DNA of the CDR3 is TGCGCCAGCAGCCAAGAGTCCAGCGCAGATACGCAGTATTTT. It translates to CASSQESSADTQYF.

CDR3 DNA: TGCAGCGGTGGACAGGGGGCGGATTATGGCTACACCTTC. Amino acids: CSGGQGADYGYTF. The J gene is TRBJ1-2, the V gene TRBV29-1; 11 positions match TRBD1. Trimming cost V 7 bases and J 5 bases; bases outside gene matches: 6. CDR1 and CDR2 from the germline V gene are SQVTM and ANQGSEA. The CDR3 is 13 residues long.

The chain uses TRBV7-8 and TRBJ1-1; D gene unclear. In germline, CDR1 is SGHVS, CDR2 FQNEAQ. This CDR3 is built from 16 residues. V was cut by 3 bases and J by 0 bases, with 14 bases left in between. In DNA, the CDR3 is TGTGCCAGCAGCTTGAGCGTGGGAGTAGTGAACACTGAAGCTTTCTTT. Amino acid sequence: CASSLSVGVVNTEAFF.

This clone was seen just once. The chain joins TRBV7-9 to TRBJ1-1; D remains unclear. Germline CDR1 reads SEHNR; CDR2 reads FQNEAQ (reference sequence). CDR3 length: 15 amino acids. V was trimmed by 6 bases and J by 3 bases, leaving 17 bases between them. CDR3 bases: TGTGCCAGCAGTCGACCAGCTACCGAGGACACTGAAGCTTTCTTT. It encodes CASSRPATEDTEAFF. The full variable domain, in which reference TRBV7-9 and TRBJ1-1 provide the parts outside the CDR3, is DTGVSQNPRHKITKRGQNVTFRCDPISEHNRLYWYRQTLGQGPEFLTYFQNEAQLEKSRLLSDRFSAERPKGSFSTLEIQRTEQGDSAMYLCASSRPATEDTEAFFGQGTRLTVV.

CDR3 nucleotides: TGTGCCAGCAGTGCCCGTTACAATGAGCAGTTCTTC. Translating gives CASSARYNEQFF. The V call is TRBV2, the J call TRBJ2-1; D gene ambiguous. The length of the CDR3 is 12 residues. In germline, CDR1 is SNHLY, CDR2 FYNNEI. V was trimmed by 4 bases and J by 4 bases, leaving 5 bases between them.

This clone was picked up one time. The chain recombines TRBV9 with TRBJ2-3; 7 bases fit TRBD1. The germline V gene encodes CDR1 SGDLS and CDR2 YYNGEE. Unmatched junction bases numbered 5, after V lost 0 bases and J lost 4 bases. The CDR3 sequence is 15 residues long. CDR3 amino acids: CASSVDRGPPDTQYF. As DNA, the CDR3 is TGTGCCAGCAGCGTAGACAGGGGACCCCCAGATACGCAGTATTTT.

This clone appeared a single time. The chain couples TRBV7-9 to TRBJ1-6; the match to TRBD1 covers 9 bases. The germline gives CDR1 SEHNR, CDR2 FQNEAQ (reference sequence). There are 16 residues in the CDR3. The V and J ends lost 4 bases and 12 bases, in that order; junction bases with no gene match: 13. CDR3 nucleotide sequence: TGTGCCAGCAGCTACAGGTCCCGGGACAGGGAAGTACCCCTCCACTTT. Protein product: CASSYRSRDREVPLHF.

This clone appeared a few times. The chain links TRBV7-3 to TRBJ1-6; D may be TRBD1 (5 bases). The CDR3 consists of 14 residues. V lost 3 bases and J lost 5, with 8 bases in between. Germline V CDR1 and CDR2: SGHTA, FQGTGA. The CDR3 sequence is CASSFGGNNSPLHF. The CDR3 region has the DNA TGTGCCAGCAGCTTTGGGGGGAATAATTCACCCCTCCACTTT.

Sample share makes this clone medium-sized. The CDR3 DNA reads TGCGCCAGCAGCCCTTTCCCCCGGACACAGAATGAAAAACTGTTTTTT. It encodes CASSPFPRTQNEKLFF. This sequence joins TRBV4-1 and TRBJ1-4; a possible D gene is TRBD1 (5 bases). With 4 bases removed from V and 5 bases from J, the gap between germline ends came to 17 bases. The germline V gene has CDR1 MGHRA and CDR2 YSYEKL. The CDR3 spans 16 residues.